This entry lists 31 T cell receptor beta chains sequenced from one sample in a study of T cell responses to AZD1222 COVID-19 vaccine. Only in-frame clones appear in the TCRdb table, and some are missing; sequencing was by immunoSEQ multiplex PCR. The sample lists some 130,000 clones, roughly 85% occurring once. Sequencing used peripheral blood, obtained on day 0 of MenACWY control vaccination. The receptors here all came from an adult in good health.

The rearrangement uses TRBV4-1 and TRBJ2-7; D is undetermined. The ends were cut back, 0 bases at V and 4 bases at J, with 10 bases in the middle. CDR1 and CDR2 (germline): MGHRA, YSYEKL. The CDR3 is 14 amino acids. CDR3 residues: CASSQDSTYYEQYF. The CDR3 coding sequence is TGCGCCAGCAGCCAAGATTCTACCTATTACGAGCAGTACTTC.

The chain employs TRBV19 and TRBJ1-2; possible D gene TRBD1, 6 bases. The CDR3 is made up of 13 amino acids. Per germline, CDR1 LNHDA and CDR2 SQIVND (reference sequence). Trimming took 9 bases from V and 3 from J, leaving 14 bases between them. This CDR3 reads CASQSKGDYGYTF. CDR3 DNA: TGTGCCAGCCAGAGCAAGGGGGACTATGGCTACACCTTC.

The chain has TRBV5-1 and TRBJ2-7; TRBD2 matches 7 bases. The CDR3 is 14 residues long. J was trimmed by 4 bases and V by 0 bases; bases with no gene match: 4. Germline V gene sequence: CDR1 SGHRS, CDR2 YFSETQ. The CDR3 here is CASSLGTSSYEQYF. CDR3 in DNA: TGCGCCAGCAGCTTGGGGACTAGTTCATACGAGCAGTACTTC.

The chain joins TRBV6-4 to TRBJ1-2; D is ambiguous. CDR3 length: 13 residues. Germline CDR1 is MRHNA and CDR2 is SNTAGT. Between the trimmed V and J ends, which lost 4 bases and 6 bases, there was a span of 12 bases. CDR3 DNA sequence: TGTGCCAGCAGTGCCTTCATCGGAGATGGCTACACCTTC. Its translation is CASSAFIGDGYTF.

The chain carries TRBV29-1 and TRBJ2-3; D unclear. Germline V gene data show CDR1 as SQVTM and CDR2 as ANQGSEA. V dropped 4 bases and J dropped 5 bases, with 7 bases sitting between them. The CDR3 spans 11 residues. For the CDR3, the DNA is TGCAGCGTTGTAACCGGAGATACGCAGTATTTT. Translation gives CSVVTGDTQYF.

The chain has TRBV9 and TRBJ1-3; 7 nucleotides agree with TRBD1. The CDR3 sequence is 14 residues long. V lost 0 bases to trimming and J lost 8 bases; unmatched junction nucleotides: 5. Germline-derived CDR1 and CDR2 are SGDLS and YYNGEE. The CDR3 protein is CASSVVGRGDTIYF. In nucleotides, the CDR3 is TGTGCCAGCAGCGTAGTGGGCAGGGGGGACACCATATATTTT.

This sequence joins TRBV20-1 and TRBJ2-7; D is unresolved. Trimming took 3 bases from V and 3 from J, leaving 12 bases between them. This CDR3 contains 13 residues. Germline lookup yields CDR1 DFQATT and CDR2 SNEGSKA (reference sequence). In nucleotides, the CDR3 is TGCAGTGCTAGTGCAGAGGACCTCTACGAGCAGTACTTC. Translated, it gives CSASAEDLYEQYF.

V is TRBV7-3 and J is TRBJ2-7; the D gene is possibly TRBD1 (6 bases). Germline V gene sequence: CDR1 SGHTA, CDR2 FQGTGA. The CDR3 sequence is 16 residues long. V lost 2 bases, J lost 6 bases, and 20 bases lay in between. This chain's CDR3 is CASSLLFRDTSGEQYF. CDR3 in DNA: TGTGCCAGCAGCTTATTGTTTAGGGACACCTCGGGCGAGCAGTACTTC.

The chain is built from TRBV2 and TRBJ1-5; TRBD1 agrees at 10 bases. The CDR3 sequence is 18 residues long. V dropped 5 bases and J dropped 2; count of bases not matched to a gene: 12. Germline V CDR1 and CDR2: SNHLY, FYNNEI. The CDR3 bases are TGTGCCAGCAGTTCCGGGACAGGGGTTGTGGGTCGCAATCAGCCCCAGCATTTT. Its protein product is CASSSGTGVVGRNQPQHF.

The gene calls are TRBV2 and TRBJ2-3; TRBD1 or TRBD2 may be the D gene (5 bases each). Trimming removed 5 bases at V and 9 bases at J, with 12 bases between. CDR3 size: 12 residues. Germline-derived CDR1 and CDR2 are SNHLY and FYNNEI. The CDR3 region has the DNA TGTGCCAGCAGTAGTGGGGGTGGCACGCAGTATTTT. Its protein product is CASSSGGGTQYF.

The chain carries TRBV28 and TRBJ2-5; D is unclear. The CDR3 totals 16 residues. The germline V gene has CDR1 MDHEN and CDR2 SYDVKM. Trimming removed 4 bases from V and 0 bases from J, with 15 bases in between. In nucleotides, the CDR3 is TGTGCCAGCAGTTCCCTGGGAAGCAGGAACCAAGAGACCCAGTACTTC. Translation: CASSSLGSRNQETQYF.

V is TRBV30 and J is TRBJ2-1; no reliable D call. The germline CDR1 and CDR2 sequences are GTSNPN and SVGIG (reference sequence). CDR3 size: 15 residues. V was shortened by 7 bases and J by 5 bases, with 21 bases between the two germline ends. CDR3 DNA: TGTGCCTCCCCCCGCCGAGGAGAGGTTGACAATGAGCAGTTCTTC. It translates to CASPRRGEVDNEQFF.

J is TRBJ2-7 and V is TRBV6-4; no clear D. The V and J ends lost 7 bases and 0 bases respectively, with 7 bases between them. This CDR3 has 12 amino acids. The germline CDR1 and CDR2 sequences are MRHNA and SNTAGT. The CDR3 loop reads CASTPDSYEQYF. The CDR3 nucleotides read TGTGCCAGCACCCCAGACTCCTACGAGCAGTACTTC.

This chain joins TRBV7-6 and TRBJ2-3; D perhaps matches TRBD2 (5 bases). Per the germline V gene, CDR1 is SGHVS and CDR2 is FNYEAQ. Between the trimmed V and J ends, which lost 3 bases and 2 bases, there was a span of 12 bases. This CDR3 spans 15 amino acids. CDR3 residues: CASSFLATHTDTQYF. The CDR3 DNA follows: TGTGCCAGCAGCTTTCTAGCCACTCACACAGATACGCAGTATTTT.

CDR3 region: CAISGIRLAGFEQFF. The CDR3 nucleotides read TGTGCCATCAGTGGCATCCGTCTAGCGGGTTTTGAGCAGTTCTTC. V is TRBV10-3 and J is TRBJ2-1; 8 nucleotides align to TRBD2. Germline V CDR1 and CDR2: ENHRY, SYGVKD. J gave up 9 bases and V 4 bases, and 11 bases lay outside the gene matches. The CDR3 spans 15 residues.

The gene calls are TRBV30 and TRBJ2-7; unclear D gene. Germline V gene lookup returns CDR1 GTSNPN and CDR2 SVGIG (reference sequence). Trimming took off 0 bases at V and 4 bases at J, with 16 bases between the two ends. This CDR3 comprises 15 residues. DNA for the CDR3: TGTGCCTGGAGTGTACGACTGGGTGAAGCTTACGAGCAGTACTTC. Translated, it gives CAWSVRLGEAYEQYF.

The chain uses TRBV7-3 and TRBJ2-7, with TRBD1 identical over 9 bases. The V and J ends lost 5 bases and 4 bases, in that order; junction bases with no gene match: 9. The CDR3 spans 15 residues. CDR1 SGHTA and CDR2 FQGTGA come from the germline V gene. The CDR3: CASSQSGTGRYEQYF. The CDR3 DNA is TGTGCCAGCAGCCAATCTGGGACAGGGAGGTACGAGCAGTACTTC.

The V call is TRBV2, the J call TRBJ2-1; 9 bases map to TRBD2. In germline, CDR1 is SNHLY, CDR2 FYNNEI. CDR3 length: 14 amino acids. The junction had 8 bases not matched to a gene; V was cut back by 8 bases and J by 6 bases. CDR3 in DNA: TGTGCCAGCGTCGCGGGAGGGCCGGGCAATGAGCAGTTCTTC. Translation gives CASVAGGPGNEQFF.

This clone has just one count. Different DNA sequences within this sample yield the same CDR3. The V and J genes are TRBV6-5 and TRBJ2-4; TRBD2 might be the D (5 bases). The CDR3 is 14 residues long. The V gene's germline CDR1 is MNHEY and CDR2 SVGAGI. V lost 5 bases and J lost 1, with 9 bases in between. Here the CDR3 DNA reads TGTGCCAGCAGTCTGGGAGTCGCCAAAAACATTCAGTACTTC. This gives the protein CASSLGVAKNIQYF.

This chain joins TRBV3-1 (or the pseudogene TRBV3-2) and TRBJ1-2, with D uncertain. The CDR3 runs to 14 residues. Trimming took 4 bases from V and 0 from J, leaving 9 bases between them. The germline V gene has CDR1 LGHDT and CDR2 YNNKEL (reference sequence). CDR3 sequence: CASSRTSANYGYTF. As DNA, the CDR3 is TGTGCCAGCAGCCGCACCTCTGCTAACTATGGCTACACCTTC.

The rearrangement uses TRBV2 and TRBJ1-2; no definite D call. The V end lost 3 bases, the J end lost 1 base, and 15 bases lay between the germline ends. The CDR3 extends over 16 amino acids. CDR1 is SNHLY and CDR2 is FYNNEI in the germline V gene. CDR3 loop: CASSDVRTPVNYGYTF. The CDR3 DNA sequence: TGTGCCAGCAGTGATGTCCGCACCCCCGTTAACTATGGCTACACCTTC.

The gene calls are TRBV5-1 and TRBJ2-7; D may correspond to TRBD1 or TRBD2 (5 bases each). V shed 0 bases and J shed 2 bases, with 12 bases lying between them. The germline CDR1 and CDR2 sequences are SGHRS and YFSETQ. The CDR3 sequence is 15 residues long. The CDR3 coding sequence is TGCGCCAGCAGCTTGGCCCCCGGGGCTCCCTACGAGCAGTACTTC. It translates to CASSLAPGAPYEQYF.

The chain couples TRBV15 to TRBJ1-4, with TRBD1 identical over 9 bases. V was clipped by 0 bases and J by 7 bases; unmatched bases: 3. The germline V gene has CDR1 LNHNV and CDR2 YYDKDF (reference sequence). The CDR3 loop spans 15 amino acids. The CDR3 DNA sequence: TGTGCCACCAGCAGAGACGGACAGGGGAGTGAAAAACTGTTTTTT. Its protein product is CATSRDGQGSEKLFF.

This rearrangement joins TRBV24-1 to TRBJ1-2; 10 bases are shared with TRBD1. Trimming took 9 bases from V and 7 from J; bases not matched to a gene: 4. The CDR3 is made up of 12 amino acids. The germline V gene has CDR1 KGHDR and CDR2 SFDVKD. The CDR3, as DNA: TGTGCCACCGATGGACAGGGGGGTGGCTACACCTTC. Its translation: CATDGQGGGYTF.

V gene TRBV4-1 combines with J gene TRBJ2-7; 7 bases are a match to TRBD1. With V trimmed by 1 base and J by 2 bases, 5 bases remained unmatched. Germline lookup yields CDR1 MGHRA and CDR2 YSYEKL. The CDR3 extends over 15 amino acids. CDR3 in amino acids: CASSQGDSITYEQYF. For the CDR3, the DNA is TGCGCCAGCAGCCAAGGGGACAGTATAACCTACGAGCAGTACTTC.

The rearrangement uses TRBV6-4 and TRBJ2-2; 11 nucleotides line up with TRBD2. Germline lookup yields CDR1 MRHNA and CDR2 SNTAGT. With 4 bases clipped from V and 1 base from J, the junction kept 2 bases outside the gene matches. The CDR3 is 16 amino acids. Here the CDR3 reads CASSVLAGVNTGELFF. CDR3 sequence (DNA): TGTGCCAGCAGTGTACTAGCGGGAGTGAACACCGGGGAGCTGTTTTTT.

This clone was counted at least ten times. The chain is built from TRBV4-1 and TRBJ2-7; 8 bases line up with TRBD2. The CDR3 loop spans 15 amino acids. Germline CDR1 reads MGHRA; CDR2 reads YSYEKL. V shed 5 bases, J shed 7 bases, and the junction held 13 bases outside the gene matches. CDR3 sequence: CASSSSGLAVKEQYF. In DNA, the CDR3 is TGCGCCAGCAGCTCGAGTGGACTAGCCGTCAAAGAGCAGTACTTC.

V and J are TRBV27 and TRBJ2-3; TRBD1 aligns across 8 bases. CDR3 size: 20 residues. Germline values: CDR1 MNHEY, CDR2 SMNVEV (reference sequence). J gave up 10 bases and V 6 bases, and 30 bases lay outside the gene matches. CDR3 nucleotide sequence: TGTGCCAGCAGATGGACACCTCCATTAAGGGGGACAGGTGCAAATTTTCCGCAGTATTTT. This sequence encodes CASRWTPPLRGTGANFPQYF.

The rearrangement uses TRBV6-4 and TRBJ2-3; D uncertain. The CDR3 consists of 13 residues. Germline CDR1 and CDR2: MRHNA and SNTAGT. V was clipped by 3 bases and J by 2 bases, with 6 bases between them. CDR3 DNA sequence: TGTGCCAGCAGTGAAGAAATCACAGATACGCAGTATTTT. Its translation is CASSEEITDTQYF.

The chain couples TRBV10-2 to TRBJ1-1; D not certain. The CDR3 runs 11 residues. Trimming took 7 bases from V and 1 from J, leaving 4 bases between them. Germline V gene sequence: CDR1 WSHSY, CDR2 SAAADI. This chain's CDR3 is CASTGNTEAFF. CDR3 bases: TGCGCCAGCACAGGGAACACTGAAGCTTTCTTT.

The rearrangement links TRBV6-5 to TRBJ1-4; perhaps TRBD1 as D (6 bases). The CDR3 has 14 amino acids. CDR1 and CDR2 from the germline V gene are MNHEY and SVGAGI. Trimming pared 5 bases from V and 3 bases from J, leaving 10 bases between. The CDR3 bases are TGTGCCAGCAGTAGGGGGGGATCTAATGAAAAACTGTTTTTT. Protein product: CASSRGGSNEKLFF.